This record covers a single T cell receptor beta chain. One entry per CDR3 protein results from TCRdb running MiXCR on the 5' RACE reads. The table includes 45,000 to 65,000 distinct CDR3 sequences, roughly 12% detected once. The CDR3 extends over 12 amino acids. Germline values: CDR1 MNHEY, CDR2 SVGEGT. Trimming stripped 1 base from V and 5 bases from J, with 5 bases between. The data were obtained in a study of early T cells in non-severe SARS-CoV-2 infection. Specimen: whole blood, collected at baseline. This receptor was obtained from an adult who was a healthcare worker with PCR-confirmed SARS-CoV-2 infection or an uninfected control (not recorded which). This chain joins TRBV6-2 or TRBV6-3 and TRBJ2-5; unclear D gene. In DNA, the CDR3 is TGTGCCAGCAGTTACTGGCGGGAGACCCAGTACTTC. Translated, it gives CASSYWRETQYF.